This TCR beta chain was identified in a study of T cells in women clearing cervical HPV infection. Study-wide context: Cases were women with histologically confirmed HPV16-related CIN3 or worse, including a couple of invasive cancers.

Germline V gives CDR1 SGHDT, CDR2 YYEEEE. CDR3 length: 14 amino acids. The V end was cut by 4 bases, the J end by 5 bases, with 13 bases between. About this clone: From the germline J gene comes the end of the CDR3, since the read stops 3 residues before it.

Generated by immunoSEQ multiplex PCR, the TCRdb table keeps only in-frame clones and is missing some. The sample totals roughly 20,000 clones. The TCR comes from a woman aged 18-70 years with a cervical HPV16 infection that either progressed to CIN3+ or cleared (not recorded which). The material sequenced was blood buffy coat. The V call is TRBV5-6, the J call TRBJ2-1, with D unresolved. CDR3 DNA (partial): TGTGCCAGCAGCGGCACGGGTCCCGACAATGAG. Translated: CASSGTGPDNE. The entire CDR3 protein is CASSGTGPDNEQFF.